This T cell receptor beta chain comes out of a study of blood T cell repertoires in COVID-19. The authors' processing: Reference gene primer amplification in the assay estimated nucleated cell counts. Method: immunoSEQ multiplex PCR; TCRdb's copy keeps in-frame clones and lacks some. V and J calls and clone size are those listed in that table; D and trimming were worked out from the DNA. The sample carries tens of thousands of clones, 65% to 90% recorded once. This CDR3 has 15 residues. Trimming cost V 10 bases and J 4 bases, with 20 bases left between them. The V gene's germline CDR1 is MDHEN and CDR2 SYDVKM.

The V and J genes are TRBV28 and TRBJ2-1; tentative D call: TRBD2 (6 bases). Sequenced material: peripheral blood. The TCR was taken from a man older than 75 with acute or convalescent COVID-19. CDR3 region: CAIGPEGGLYNEQFF. For the CDR3, the DNA is TGTGCCATCGGACCGGAGGGAGGCCTTTACAATGAGCAGTTCTTC.